Each of the 10 T cell receptor beta chains below was sequenced from the same sample in a study of multiple sclerosis patients with progressive multifocal leukoencephalopathy (dated by TCRdb to the late 2010s). Receptor amplification or capture employed the immunoSEQ multiplex PCR assay. The table comes from immuneACCESS by way of TCRdb, which keeps in-frame sequences with V and J called. Part of the clones is missing from these tables; in studies checked, under half for an unresolved V gene and the rest for unknown reasons. For this sample there are approximately 27,000 clones; around 85% appear just once. The leading ten clones occupy approximately 13% of the sample. Read against the paper, the sample's time point label means: time of PML onset. Taken with the paper, the label for treatment or condition translates to: on natalizumab therapy at sampling. The material was PBMCs, obtained from a patient treated with natalizumab. Receptors originate from a young woman with progressive multifocal leukoencephalopathy.

In nucleotides, the CDR3 is TGCGCCAGCAGCCTACAGGGGGGAGCGGGAGACGGCACAGATACGCAGTATTTT. It encodes CASSLQGGAGDGTDTQYF. The chain combines TRBV5-1 with TRBJ2-3; D is perhaps TRBD1 or TRBD2 (8 bases each). Germline V gives CDR1 SGHRS, CDR2 YFSETQ. V lost 4 bases, J lost 1 base, and 22 bases lay in between. The CDR3 is made up of 18 amino acids. Complete variable domain (other parts from reference TRBV5-1 and TRBJ2-3): KAGVTQTPRYLIKTRGQQVTLSCSPISGHRSVSWYQQTPGQGLQFLFEYFSETQRNKGNFPGRFSGRQFSNSRSEMNVSTLELGDSALYLCASSLQGGAGDGTDTQYFGPGTRLTVL.

The table lists this clone with a count of one. J is TRBJ2-1 and V is TRBV29-1; D might be TRBD1 (6 bases). CDR1 is SQVTM, CDR2 ANQGSEA, per germline. This CDR3 region has 13 residues. Trimming took off 6 bases at V and 4 bases at J, with 13 bases between the two ends. CDR3 loop: CSVGRQGYNEQFF. For the CDR3, the DNA is TGCAGCGTGGGTAGGCAGGGGTACAATGAGCAGTTCTTC.

This rearrangement joins TRBV6-1 to TRBJ1-2, with a tentative D call TRBD1 (5 bases). The CDR3 totals 14 residues. Looked up from germline, CDR1 is MNHNS and CDR2 is SASEGT. Trimming cost V 2 bases and J 4 bases, with 11 bases left between them. CDR3 sequence: CASSERRGAYGYTF. The CDR3 nucleotides read TGTGCCAGCAGTGAAAGGCGTGGGGCCTATGGCTACACCTTC.

The chain combines TRBV5-4 with TRBJ2-7, with 8 bases matching TRBD2. The CDR3 sequence is 14 residues long. After removal of 7 bases from V and 6 bases from J, the junction contained 12 bases not matched to a gene. CDR1 and CDR2 (germline): SGHNT, YYREEE (reference sequence). The CDR3 DNA follows: TGTGCCAGCCGACGGACATTCGGGGGGGGCGAGCAGTACTTC. Translating gives CASRRTFGGGEQYF.

This chain links TRBV7-2 with TRBJ2-3; D remains ambiguous. CDR1 is SGHTA, CDR2 FQGNSA, per germline. V shed 5 bases and J shed 4 bases, with 10 bases lying between them. This CDR3 region has 13 residues. CDR3 loop: CASSPPLPDTQYF. CDR3 coding DNA: TGTGCCAGCAGCCCTCCCCTTCCAGATACGCAGTATTTT.

V and J are TRBV4-2 and TRBJ2-5; TRBD1 or TRBD2 may be the D gene (5 bases each). The CDR3 length is 15 residues. CDR1 and CDR2 from the germline V gene are LGHNA and YNFKEQ. Trimming left V 0 bases short and J 4 bases short, with 12 bases between. The DNA for the CDR3 is TGTGCCAGCAGCCAAGAGAGGGGAACGGGAGAGACCCAGTACTTC. Translation: CASSQERGTGETQYF.

The rearrangement links TRBV9 to TRBJ2-5, with 9 bases matching TRBD1. V dropped 7 bases and J dropped 3; count of bases not matched to a gene: 4. Germline V lookup: CDR1 SGDLS, CDR2 YYNGEE. The CDR3 covers 13 residues. The CDR3 reads CASGTGREETQYF. The CDR3 nucleotides read TGTGCCAGCGGGACAGGGCGGGAAGAGACCCAGTACTTC.

V is TRBV7-9 and J is TRBJ1-1; 10 nucleotides agree with TRBD1. The CDR3 totals 15 residues. The germline CDR1 and CDR2 sequences are SEHNR and FQNEAQ (reference sequence). With 4 bases clipped from V and 7 bases from J, the junction kept 9 bases outside the gene matches. For the CDR3, the DNA is TGTGCCAGCAGCTATAGCGGGACAGGGGATGGTGAAGCTTTCTTT. It yields the protein CASSYSGTGDGEAFF.

V and J are TRBV19 and TRBJ2-7, with TRBD1 matching 9 bases. Germline lookup yields CDR1 LNHDA and CDR2 SQIVND (reference sequence). This CDR3 contains 13 residues. Losses at the gene ends were 5 bases for V and 3 bases for J; bases not matched to a gene: 2. The CDR3, as DNA: TGTGCCAGTAGTGGGGACAGGGACTACGAGCAGTACTTC. The encoded protein is CASSGDRDYEQYF.

With regard to this clone: This CDR3 is missing its conserved last phenylalanine or tryptophan, likely due to a read error. The limits of the CDR3 on the DNA are not certain, so only TCRdb's listed CDR3 is given. The chain recombines TRBV2 with TRBJ2-7; TRBD1, as called in the table, went unchecked against the DNA. In germline, CDR1 is SNHLY, CDR2 FYNNEI. The CDR3 spans 16 residues, counting both ends. The CDR3 reads CASTRGSGDRHLDQSI.